These T cell receptor beta chains were read from a single sample in a study of blood T cell repertoires in COVID-19. Libraries were prepared by immunoSEQ multiplex PCR; TCRdb keeps only in-frame clonotypes and omits some of them. The sample has more than 300,000 clones; approximately 89% are singletons. Sample: peripheral blood. Receptors were obtained from a woman aged 25 to 39 with COVID-19, enrolled during active disease. The CDR3 runs from the conserved cysteine through the conserved F or W.

j_call: TRBJ2-7; v_call: TRBV6-5; cdr3_aa: CASSPVGRAYEQYF
j_call: TRBJ2-7; v_call: TRBV27; cdr3_aa: CASSPPGLAGVGSYEQYF
j_call: TRBJ2-7; v_call: TRBV3-1/TRBV3-2; cdr3_aa: CASSQEGLARLGQYF
j_call: TRBJ2-7; v_call: TRBV5-1; cdr3_aa: CASSFIGSGYEQYF
j_call: TRBJ2-3; v_call: TRBV5-4; cdr3_aa: CASSLMVAGAGTDTQYF
j_call: TRBJ2-7; v_call: TRBV7-3; cdr3_aa: CASSRDGGDEQYF
j_call: TRBJ1-6; v_call: TRBV7-8; cdr3_aa: CASSLRQSSYNSPLHF
j_call: TRBJ2-3; v_call: TRBV7-3; cdr3_aa: CASSPPGGTTDTQYF
j_call: TRBJ2-1; v_call: TRBV6-4; cdr3_aa: CASSDSGSNEQFF
j_call: TRBJ2-3; v_call: TRBV5-1; cdr3_aa: CASSLVRDRRSDTQYF
j_call: TRBJ2-7; v_call: TRBV2; cdr3_aa: CASSGQGSNEQYF
j_call: TRBJ2-2; v_call: TRBV6-4; cdr3_aa: CASSRLAGEAGELFF
j_call: TRBJ1-1; v_call: TRBV19; cdr3_aa: CASRSRQGVDTEAFF
j_call: TRBJ2-2; v_call: TRBV19; cdr3_aa: CASSTLQSQPGELFF
j_call: TRBJ2-2; v_call: TRBV5-8; cdr3_aa: CASRFRESANTGELFF
j_call: TRBJ2-7; v_call: TRBV5-1; cdr3_aa: CASSLRSRSSYEQYF
j_call: TRBJ2-1; v_call: TRBV5-1; cdr3_aa: CASSLDGLAGVGEQFF
j_call: TRBJ2-5; v_call: TRBV19; cdr3_aa: CASSNTGVETQYF
j_call: TRBJ1-5; v_call: TRBV29-1; cdr3_aa: CSVGQNSNQPQHF
j_call: TRBJ1-4; v_call: TRBV6-5; cdr3_aa: CASSYAGQPNEKLFF
j_call: TRBJ2-7; v_call: TRBV27; cdr3_aa: CASSLSMAGEQYF
j_call: TRBJ2-7; v_call: TRBV3-1/TRBV3-2; cdr3_aa: CASSLDTGTGLVKQYF
j_call: TRBJ1-1; v_call: TRBV5-1; cdr3_aa: CASSLQGGTEAFF
j_call: TRBJ1-1; v_call: TRBV28; cdr3_aa: CASSSTPGQNTEAFF
j_call: TRBJ2-7; v_call: TRBV14; cdr3_aa: CASSRGPSYEQYF
j_call: TRBJ2-3; v_call: TRBV2; cdr3_aa: CAGTGTLQTQYF
j_call: TRBJ1-5; v_call: TRBV15; cdr3_aa: CATSRAGGGNQPQHF
j_call: TRBJ2-1; v_call: TRBV5-6; cdr3_aa: CASNVGLAGGVEQFF
j_call: TRBJ2-1; v_call: TRBV28; cdr3_aa: CASHTKGRAYNEQFF
j_call: TRBJ1-5; v_call: TRBV28; cdr3_aa: CASSQGQGGGQPQHF
j_call: TRBJ2-1; v_call: TRBV28; cdr3_aa: CASSGGGLHNEQFF
j_call: TRBJ2-5; v_call: TRBV28; cdr3_aa: CASSPGLAGIETQYF
j_call: TRBJ2-1; v_call: TRBV5-1; cdr3_aa: CASSLGLAGNNEQFF
j_call: TRBJ1-6; v_call: TRBV21-1; cdr3_aa: CASSKSPDRVGSYNSPLHF
j_call: TRBJ2-7; v_call: TRBV7-7; cdr3_aa: CASSLATGSSYEQYF
j_call: TRBJ2-3; v_call: TRBV5-4; cdr3_aa: CASSLLAGVNTDTQYF
j_call: TRBJ2-2; v_call: TRBV15; cdr3_aa: CATSRTRDGELFF
j_call: TRBJ2-7; v_call: TRBV5-1; cdr3_aa: CASSPGLAGLDYEQYF
j_call: TRBJ2-7; v_call: TRBV5-5; cdr3_aa: CASSFGVGGTSVEYF
j_call: TRBJ1-5; v_call: TRBV28; cdr3_aa: CASRQGISNQPQHF
j_call: TRBJ1-1; v_call: TRBV11-2; cdr3_aa: CASSRLQRLDTEAFF
j_call: TRBJ1-3; v_call: TRBV28; cdr3_aa: CASSRYGGRSGNTIYF
j_call: TRBJ2-7; v_call: TRBV27; cdr3_aa: CASSLSRAGSHEQYF
j_call: TRBJ2-7; v_call: TRBV5-1; cdr3_aa: CASSLSSGGPYEQYF
j_call: TRBJ2-7; v_call: TRBV6-6; cdr3_aa: CASSPKGRGLYEQYF
j_call: TRBJ2-7; v_call: TRBV27; cdr3_aa: CASSLGFGDYEQYF
j_call: TRBJ1-2; v_call: TRBV11-2; cdr3_aa: CASSLSRGRGYTF
j_call: TRBJ1-4; v_call: TRBV5-4; cdr3_aa: CASSPGTVATNEKLFF
j_call: TRBJ2-7; v_call: TRBV7-9; cdr3_aa: CASSLELAGGEEQYF
j_call: TRBJ2-3; v_call: TRBV9; cdr3_aa: CASSLGLDADTQYF
j_call: TRBJ2-3; v_call: TRBV5-6; cdr3_aa: CASSPGTGTSGTDTQYF
j_call: TRBJ1-4; v_call: TRBV5-5; cdr3_aa: CASSPSGALNEKLFF
j_call: TRBJ2-7; v_call: TRBV6-6; cdr3_aa: CASSRQYEAGGSGHEQYF
j_call: TRBJ2-2; v_call: TRBV10-3; cdr3_aa: CAIMSGQGVYTGELFF
j_call: TRBJ2-3; v_call: TRBV15; cdr3_aa: CATSRVELAVITDTQYF
j_call: TRBJ2-7; v_call: TRBV24-1; cdr3_aa: CATSDSTGLEQYF
j_call: TRBJ2-5; v_call: TRBV27; cdr3_aa: CASSFFGTALQETQYF
j_call: TRBJ2-7; v_call: TRBV28; cdr3_aa: CASSPAGVAFYEQYF
j_call: TRBJ2-6; v_call: TRBV6-6; cdr3_aa: CASSNRGSGANVLTF
j_call: TRBJ1-1; v_call: TRBV5-1; cdr3_aa: CASSPSTGGITEAFF